Shown below are 2 T cell receptor beta chains from a single sample sequenced in a study of blood T cell repertoires in COVID-19. Clones were sequenced by immunoSEQ multiplex PCR, and TCRdb holds only the in-frame ones, with some missing. The sample lists tens of thousands of clones; roughly 80% were seen once. The sample comprised peripheral blood. Receptors originate from a human donor in a cohort sampled during active COVID-19.

A few counts support this clone. V is TRBV5-4 and J is TRBJ2-7; D might be TRBD1 (5 bases). V lost 1 base, J lost 7 bases, and 9 bases lay in between. Germline V lookup: CDR1 SGHNT, CDR2 YYREEE (reference sequence). The CDR3 spans 12 residues. This chain's CDR3 is CASSLRGREQYF. For the CDR3, the DNA is TGTGCCAGCAGCTTGAGGGGAAGGGAGCAGTACTTC.

The table lists this clone with a few counts. The chain combines TRBV2 with TRBJ1-3, with D tentatively TRBD1 (6 bases). Germline lookup yields CDR1 SNHLY and CDR2 FYNNEI. The CDR3 has 14 amino acids. CDR3 protein: CAKQGDTSGNTIYF. CDR3 in DNA: TGTGCTAAGCAAGGGGACACCTCTGGAAACACCATATATTTT.